Listed here is a single T cell receptor (beta chain). CDR1 and CDR2 (germline): MNHNY, SVGAGI (reference sequence). This CDR3 is 14 amino acids long. The ends were cut back, 1 base at V and 1 base at J, with 4 bases in the middle. Clones were read by immunoSEQ multiplex PCR, and TCRdb kept only the in-frame ones, dropping some. The sample has 250,000 to 350,000 clones, around 87% seen once; the top ten hold approximately 7.8%. This sample is drawn from a study of blood T cell repertoires in COVID-19. Background on the study: T cells, B-cell-depleted T cells, or PBMCs supplied cDNA or gDNA.

The chain couples TRBV6-6 to TRBJ2-2; D unresolved. The sample comprised peripheral blood. The TCR was taken from a woman aged 45-59 years who had recovered from COVID-19. The CDR3 here is CASSYLQNTGELFF. DNA for the CDR3: TGTGCCAGCAGTTACTTACAGAACACCGGGGAGCTGTTTTTT.